What follows are 29 T cell receptor beta chains derived from one specimen sequenced in a study of T-cell reconstitution after alpha-beta-depleted transplantation in children. Unique molecular identifiers were built into the TCRbeta library. TCRdb called the PCR reads again in MiXCR, with one record for every CDR3 protein. This table has under 850,000 distinct CDR3 sequences, less than 15% appearing once. The sequencing here drew on PBMCs, taken before TCRalphabeta/CD19-depleted stem cell transplant. These receptors were obtained from a girl aged 2 to 9 with congenital amegakaryocytic thrombocytopenia, due to receive a stem cell transplant.

This clonotype was detected ten times or more. The chain couples TRBV11-2 to TRBJ2-3, with 7 bases matching TRBD2. This CDR3 contains 15 residues. Germline CDR1 reads SGHAT; CDR2 reads FQNNGV. Trimming at V came to 3 bases and at J to 2 bases, leaving 5 bases not matched to a gene. CDR3 region: CASSLGRDYTDTQYF. Here the CDR3 DNA reads TGTGCCAGCAGCTTGGGCCGGGACTACACAGATACGCAGTATTTT. Full variable domain (missing parts from reference TRBV11-2 and TRBJ2-3): EAGVAQSPRYKIIEKRQSVAFWCNPISGHATLYWYQQILGQGPKLLIQFQNNGVVDDSQLPKDRFSAERLKGVDSTLKIQPAKLEDSAVYLCASSLGRDYTDTQYFGPGTRLTVL.

At least ten counts were recorded for this clonotype. The V and J genes are TRBV7-2 and TRBJ2-5, with 8 bases identical to TRBD2. The CDR3 spans 15 residues. V dropped 4 bases and J dropped 8; count of bases not matched to a gene: 12. From germline, CDR1 is SGHTA and CDR2 FQGNSA. This CDR3 reads CASSYQTSVTDTQYF. DNA for the CDR3: TGTGCCAGCAGCTACCAGACTAGCGTCACAGACACCCAGTACTTC.

The chain couples TRBV20-1 to TRBJ2-1; 9 nucleotides align to TRBD2. Per the germline V gene, CDR1 is DFQATT and CDR2 is SNEGSKA (reference sequence). V lost 6 bases, J lost 4 bases, and 4 bases stayed unmatched. The CDR3 sequence is 13 residues long. CDR3 region: CSALAGEYNEQFF. CDR3 DNA: TGCAGTGCCTTAGCGGGAGAGTACAATGAGCAGTTCTTC.

The chain couples TRBV4-1 to TRBJ1-1; D not certain. This CDR3 comprises 15 residues. V gave up 0 bases and J gave up 11 bases, with 19 bases separating them. Germline lookup yields CDR1 MGHRA and CDR2 YSYEKL. This CDR3 is CASSQDVRPFESAFF. The CDR3 nucleotides read TGCGCCAGCAGCCAAGATGTGCGCCCATTCGAATCGGCTTTCTTT.

In this sample, this clonotype turned up many times. The rearrangement joins TRBV12-3 or TRBV12-4 to TRBJ2-3; TRBD2 aligns across 9 bases. V dropped 3 bases and J dropped 6; count of bases not matched to a gene: 7. CDR3 size: 15 residues. This CDR3 is CASSLGLAVADTQYF. The DNA of the CDR3 is TGTGCCAGCAGTTTGGGACTAGCAGTAGCCGATACGCAGTATTTT.

Note on this clonotype: No conserved phenylalanine or tryptophan ends this CDR3, so it is likely a read error. The rearrangement uses TRBV12-3 or TRBV12-4 and TRBJ2-1; D call uncertain. The CDR3 totals 14 residues. CDR3 amino acids: CASSRISSCNEQFL. The CDR3 DNA is TGTGCCAGCAGCCGGATCAGCTCCTGCAATGAGCAGTTCTTG.

This clonotype has more than one count but fewer than ten. The chain employs TRBV18 and TRBJ2-3; TRBD2 matches at 10 bases. Unmatched junction bases numbered 5, after V lost 3 bases and J lost 2 bases. The CDR3 spans 16 residues. Germline V gene sequence: CDR1 KGHSH, CDR2 LQKENI. The CDR3 bases are TGTGCCAGCTCACCGATTACTAGCGGGACCACAGATACGCAGTATTTT. This gives the protein CASSPITSGTTDTQYF.

In its sample, this clonotype was seen a few times. The genes are TRBV12-3 or TRBV12-4 and TRBJ1-1; 8 bases match TRBD1. CDR3 size: 14 residues. V was pared by 2 bases and J by 6 bases, with 5 bases of the junction left unmatched. CDR3 DNA sequence: TGTGCCAGCAGTTTAAGACAGGGGAAGTCTGAAGCTTTCTTT. Amino acids: CASSLRQGKSEAFF.

This clonotype was seen at least ten times. The CDR3 is CASSLDRQETQYF. The CDR3 region has the DNA TGCGCCAGCAGCTTGGACAGGCAAGAGACCCAGTACTTC. This chain connects TRBV5-1 to TRBJ2-5; D is possibly TRBD1 (5 bases). This CDR3 is built from 13 residues. V lost 0 bases to trimming and J lost 2 bases, with 5 bases between them. In germline, CDR1 is SGHRS, CDR2 YFSETQ.

This clonotype was recorded many times. The rearrangement links TRBV5-1 to TRBJ2-1; D remains unclear. Trimming cost V 2 bases and J 2 bases, with 11 bases left between them. This CDR3 contains 15 residues. Germline-derived CDR1 and CDR2 are SGHRS and YFSETQ. CDR3 sequence reads: CASSLDSAPYNEQFF. The DNA of the CDR3 is TGCGCCAGCAGCTTAGACTCGGCCCCCTACAATGAGCAGTTCTTC.

There are many counts of this clonotype. This chain uses TRBV29-1 with TRBJ2-7, with TRBD2 identical over 9 bases. This CDR3 is 13 amino acids long. V lost 5 bases, J lost 5 bases, and 7 bases stayed unmatched. The germline gives CDR1 SQVTM, CDR2 ANQGSEA. The chain's CDR3 is CSVLLAGVHEQYF. CDR3 nucleotide sequence: TGCAGCGTTCTCTTAGCGGGAGTACACGAGCAGTACTTC.

J is TRBJ2-7 and V is TRBV7-9; tentatively, D is TRBD1 (6 bases). This CDR3 region has 16 residues. The germline V gene has CDR1 SEHNR and CDR2 FQNEAQ (reference sequence). V was clipped by 5 bases and J by 2 bases, with 19 bases between them. The CDR3 region has the DNA TGTGCCAGCAGCCCCGTATGGCAGGGGCTAACCTACGAGCAGTACTTC. This sequence encodes CASSPVWQGLTYEQYF. The full variable domain, rest sourced from reference TRBV7-9 and TRBJ2-7, is DTGVSQNPRHKITKRGQNVTFRCDPISEHNRLYWYRQTLGQGPEFLTYFQNEAQLEKSRLLSDRFSAERPKGSFSTLEIQRTEQGDSAMYLCASSPVWQGLTYEQYFGPGTRLTVT.

The genes are TRBV2 and TRBJ2-5; D not resolved. Germline V gene sequence: CDR1 SNHLY, CDR2 FYNNEI. The CDR3 contains 13 residues. V was clipped by 3 bases and J by 2 bases, with 7 bases between them. The CDR3 region is CASSDLRQETQYF. As DNA, the CDR3 is TGTGCCAGCAGTGACCTAAGGCAAGAGACCCAGTACTTC. Complete variable domain (other parts from reference TRBV2 and TRBJ2-5): EPEVTQTPSHQVTQMGQEVILRCVPISNHLYFYWYRQILGQKVEFLVSFYNNEISEKSEIFDDQFSVERPDGSNFTLKIRSTKLEDSAMYFCASSDLRQETQYFGPGTRLLVL.

This clonotype was recorded many times. The CDR3 spells CAIRGTSSYEQYF. In DNA form, the CDR3 reads TGTGCCATCAGAGGTACAAGCTCCTACGAGCAGTACTTC. The chain recombines TRBV10-3 with TRBJ2-7, with D unclear. CDR1 ENHRY and CDR2 SYGVKD come from the germline V gene. Trimming took off 6 bases at V and 0 bases at J, with 9 bases between the two ends. CDR3 size: 13 residues.

This clonotype has at least ten counts. This chain uses TRBV20-1 with TRBJ2-3; 9 nucleotides line up with TRBD2. This CDR3 comprises 15 residues. The V gene end was trimmed by 6 bases and the J gene end by 5 bases; junction bases not matched to a gene: 12. CDR1 is DFQATT and CDR2 is SNEGSKA in the germline V gene (reference sequence). In DNA form, the CDR3 reads TGCAGTGCATGCCGGGGTAGCGGGAGAGGAGATACGCAGTATTTT. Residues: CSACRGSGRGDTQYF.

The table lists this clonotype with a few counts. The V and J genes are TRBV6-5 and TRBJ2-1; maybe TRBD2 (5 bases). With 2 bases removed from V and 10 bases from J, the gap between germline ends came to 12 bases. The CDR3 extends over 13 amino acids. Germline CDR1 MNHEY, CDR2 SVGAGI. The CDR3 spells CASSYRSGWEQFF. In DNA form, the CDR3 reads TGTGCCAGCAGTTACCGAAGCGGATGGGAGCAGTTCTTC.

This clonotype was seen only a few times. V and J are TRBV5-1 and TRBJ2-2; 7 bases line up with TRBD2. Germline V gene data show CDR1 as SGHRS and CDR2 as YFSETQ. The V gene end was trimmed by 4 bases and the J gene end by 1 base; junction bases not matched to a gene: 7. This CDR3 comprises 16 residues. This CDR3 reads CASSVFLAENTGELFF. In nucleotides, the CDR3 is TGCGCCAGCAGCGTATTTCTAGCGGAGAACACCGGGGAGCTGTTTTTT.

This clonotype was seen repeatedly, ten times or more. This rearrangement joins TRBV5-1 to TRBJ2-7; D not resolved. Trimming pared 2 bases from V and 5 bases from J, leaving 14 bases between. The CDR3 is made up of 14 amino acids. Germline V CDR1 and CDR2: SGHRS, YFSETQ. DNA for the CDR3: TGCGCCAGCAGCTTAAAGGGCAAGGTTCACGAGCAGTACTTC. This encodes CASSLKGKVHEQYF.

This clonotype was detected ten times or more. J is TRBJ2-7 and V is TRBV12-3 or TRBV12-4; no clear D. The ends were cut back, 10 bases at V and 1 base at J, with 2 bases in the middle. The CDR3 has 9 amino acids. The CDR3 DNA sequence: TGTGCCACATCCTACGAGCAGTACTTC. This encodes CATSYEQYF.

This clonotype was detected ten times or more. The chain has TRBV5-6 and TRBJ2-2; D is ambiguous. The germline V gene encodes CDR1 SGHDT and CDR2 YYEEEE. This CDR3 contains 13 residues. Trimming pared 5 bases from V and 7 bases from J, leaving 12 bases between. CDR3 region: CASRKVNHGELFF. The CDR3 DNA reads as TGTGCCAGCAGGAAGGTTAATCACGGGGAGCTGTTTTTT.

In this sample, this clonotype turned up a few times. The rearrangement links TRBV29-1 to TRBJ2-1; possibly TRBD2 for D (6 bases). CDR1 and CDR2 (germline): SQVTM, ANQGSEA. The CDR3 is made up of 12 amino acids. Trimming left V 4 bases short and J 6 bases short, with 10 bases between. CDR3 region: CSVVGGVNEQFF. DNA of the CDR3: TGCAGCGTTGTCGGGGGAGTCAATGAGCAGTTCTTC.

J is TRBJ1-6 and V is TRBV7-9, with unresolved D. The germline V gene encodes CDR1 SEHNR and CDR2 FQNEAQ (reference sequence). The V end was cut by 4 bases, the J end by 4 bases, with 8 bases between. The CDR3 length is 14 residues. CDR3 in amino acids: CASSSGRYNSPLHF. The CDR3 bases are TGTGCCAGCAGCTCAGGACGGTATAATTCACCCCTCCACTTT.

The V call is TRBV7-8, the J call TRBJ2-3, with 16 bases identical to TRBD2. The CDR3 loop spans 18 amino acids. V shed 7 bases, J shed 3 bases, and the junction held 10 bases outside the gene matches. Germline lookup yields CDR1 SGHVS and CDR2 FQNEAQ. The CDR3 bases are TGTGCCAGCAACCCCCGGGGACTAGCGGGAGGGCCGACAGATACGCAGTATTTT. Translation: CASNPRGLAGGPTDTQYF. Filled out from reference TRBV7-8 and TRBJ2-3, the complete variable domain reads GAGVSQSPRYKVAKRGQDVALRCDPISGHVSLFWYQQALGQGPEFLTYFQNEAQLDKSGLPSDRFFAERPEGSVSTLKIQRTQQEDSAVYLCASNPRGLAGGPTDTQYFGPGTRLTVL.

This clonotype was seen at least ten times. The chain has TRBV7-9 and TRBJ2-1, with 14 bases matching TRBD2. The CDR3 runs 15 residues. Germline CDR1 SEHNR, CDR2 FQNEAQ (reference sequence). Losses at the gene ends were 5 bases for V and 6 bases for J; bases not matched to a gene: 3. The CDR3 protein is CASSRGLAGVNEQFF. CDR3 coding DNA: TGTGCCAGCAGCCGGGGACTAGCGGGAGTCAATGAGCAGTTCTTC.

This clonotype was detected ten times or more. The genes are TRBV10-3 and TRBJ1-3; no firm D call. The CDR3 has 11 amino acids. V lost 6 bases and J 6 bases, leaving 6 bases between the germline ends. CDR1 is ENHRY, CDR2 SYGVKD, per germline. This CDR3 reads CAIREENTIYF. CDR3 nucleotide sequence: TGTGCCATCAGGGAAGAAAACACCATATATTTT.

This chain links TRBV6-1 with TRBJ2-2; D gene unclear. Trimming cost V 3 bases and J 5 bases, with 13 bases left between them. The CDR3 runs 15 residues. The germline V gene has CDR1 MNHNS and CDR2 SASEGT. CDR3 protein: CASSEFLSGTGELFF. The CDR3 nucleotides read TGTGCCAGCAGTGAGTTTCTATCTGGGACCGGGGAGCTGTTTTTT.

This clonotype was detected many times. The CDR3 DNA reads as TGCGCCAGCAGCTTGGAACGGGGCTGGACAGATACGCAGTATTTT. It encodes CASSLERGWTDTQYF. V is TRBV5-1 and J is TRBJ2-3; D may correspond to TRBD1 or TRBD2 (5 bases each). The V and J ends lost 0 bases and 3 bases respectively, with 11 bases between them. CDR1 and CDR2 from the germline V gene are SGHRS and YFSETQ. The CDR3 is 15 amino acids.

Only a few counts were recorded for this clonotype. The chain is built from TRBV7-2 and TRBJ2-7; weak D call: TRBD2 (5 bases). The germline V gene encodes CDR1 SGHTA and CDR2 FQGNSA. The CDR3 runs to 15 residues. Trimming cost V 2 bases and J 3 bases, with 14 bases left between them. This CDR3 reads CASSLTLRAHYEQYF. The DNA for the CDR3 is TGTGCCAGCAGCTTAACTTTGCGGGCCCACTACGAGCAGTACTTC.

The gene calls are TRBV20-1 and TRBJ1-1; D is ambiguous. This CDR3 spans 13 amino acids. CDR1 DFQATT and CDR2 SNEGSKA come from the germline V gene (reference sequence). Deletions cut 5 bases from V and 0 bases from J, with 10 bases between. Here the CDR3 reads CSALIQVNTEAFF. The CDR3 bases are TGCAGTGCTCTAATCCAGGTGAACACTGAAGCTTTCTTT.